Each of the 27 T cell receptor beta chains below was sequenced from the same sample in a study of CD8+CD57+ T cells in acquired aplastic anemia. The authors sequenced patients whose flow cytometry had shown CD8+CD57+ cell expansion. Investigators profiled TCR beta VDJ and CDR3 from genomic DNA template. TCRdb ran MiXCR on the reads and lists one entry per CDR3 protein. Here the sample spans fewer than 200,000 distinct CDR3 sequences, less than 60% being singletons. Sample: sorted CD4+, CD8+, or CD8+CD57+ T cells (not recorded which) from PBMCs. The receptor set was obtained from a human donor with aplastic anemia.

This clonotype was counted ten times or more. This chain connects TRBV19 to TRBJ1-2; D gene uncertain. V was trimmed by 6 bases and J by 1 base, leaving 6 bases between them. Per germline, CDR1 LNHDA and CDR2 SQIVND (reference sequence). This CDR3 has 12 amino acids. Here the CDR3 reads CASSQNNYGYTF. The CDR3 DNA sequence: TGTGCCAGTAGCCAGAATAACTATGGCTACACCTTC.

The rearrangement uses TRBV7-8 and TRBJ2-7; D unresolved. The CDR3 length is 14 residues. CDR1 and CDR2 from the germline V gene are SGHVS and FQNEAQ. V dropped 2 bases and J dropped 0 bases, with 8 bases sitting between them. Here the CDR3 DNA reads TGTGCCAGCAGCTTAAGTTCTAGCTCCTACGAGCAGTACTTC. The encoded protein is CASSLSSSSYEQYF.

This clonotype was observed a few times. The CDR3 reads CASSVPNKQTQYF. The CDR3 nucleotides are TGTGCCAGCAGTGTTCCAAATAAGCAGACCCAGTACTTC. The chain combines TRBV2 with TRBJ2-5; no reliable D call. Germline V gene sequence: CDR1 SNHLY, CDR2 FYNNEI. CDR3 length: 13 amino acids. The ends were cut back, 4 bases at V and 6 bases at J, with 12 bases in the middle.

This clonotype was observed at least ten times. This sequence joins TRBV27 and TRBJ1-6, with D unclear. Trimming shortened V by 6 bases and J by 10 bases, and 16 bases separated the two germline ends. The CDR3 length is 14 residues. The germline gives CDR1 MNHEY, CDR2 SMNVEV (reference sequence). CDR3 in amino acids: CASRLTGHHSPLHF. CDR3 nucleotide sequence: TGTGCCAGCAGGCTGACCGGGCACCACTCACCCCTCCACTTT.

This clonotype turned up a few times. No conserved phenylalanine or tryptophan is present at the end of the CDR3, so a read error is the likely explanation. The chain combines TRBV5-4 with TRBJ2-3, with 8 nucleotides matching TRBD2. CDR1 and CDR2 (germline): SGHNT, YYREEE (reference sequence). Trimming at V came to 0 bases and at J to 8 bases, leaving 14 bases not matched to a gene. The CDR3 totals 17 residues. The CDR3 reads CASSLDRAGGLIVTQYL. DNA of the CDR3: TGTGCCAGCAGCTTGGATCGCGCGGGGGGCCTCATTGTTACGCAGTATCTT.

This rearrangement joins TRBV2 to TRBJ2-3; possible D gene TRBD1, 5 bases. The CDR3 sequence is 13 residues long. The germline CDR1 and CDR2 sequences are SNHLY and FYNNEI. Trimming took off 4 bases at V and 3 bases at J, with 8 bases between the two ends. CDR3 region: CASSARETDTQYF. The CDR3 DNA reads as TGTGCCAGCAGTGCCAGGGAAACAGATACGCAGTATTTT.

In its sample, this clonotype was seen a few times. The CDR3 protein is CSVAGTVGETQYF. The CDR3 coding sequence is TGCAGCGTTGCGGGGACAGTGGGAGAGACCCAGTACTTC. The J gene is TRBJ2-5, the V gene TRBV29-1; TRBD1 aligns across 7 bases. The CDR3 loop spans 13 amino acids. V dropped 4 bases and J dropped 4; count of bases not matched to a gene: 6. In germline, CDR1 is SQVTM, CDR2 ANQGSEA.

CDR3 nucleotides: TGTGCCACCAGCAGCGGGACAGGGAGGGGTAACACTGAAGCTTTCTTT. The encoded protein is CATSSGTGRGNTEAFF. The genes are TRBV15 and TRBJ1-1, with 9 bases fitting TRBD1. The CDR3 is 16 residues long. Germline CDR1 reads LNHNV; CDR2 reads YYDKDF (reference sequence). V was clipped by 3 bases and J by 2 bases; unmatched bases: 7.

This clonotype was picked up many times. This rearrangement joins TRBV27 to TRBJ1-6; D gene ambiguous. CDR3 length equals 12 residues. Per germline, CDR1 MNHEY and CDR2 SMNVEV (reference sequence). V lost 1 base to trimming and J lost 12 bases, with 7 bases between them. This chain's CDR3 is CASSLYGLPLHF. CDR3 DNA: TGTGCCAGCAGTTTATATGGGTTACCCCTCCACTTT.

CDR3 sequence: CASSFANTEAFF. In DNA, the CDR3 is TGTGCCAGTAGTTTCGCAAACACTGAAGCTTTCTTT. The chain joins TRBV19 to TRBJ1-1; D is unresolved. Trimming took 5 bases from V and 2 from J, leaving 6 bases between them. The length of the CDR3 is 12 residues. Germline CDR1 and CDR2: LNHDA and SQIVND (reference sequence).

The chain recombines TRBV9 with TRBJ2-2; D call uncertain. Germline V gene sequence: CDR1 SGDLS, CDR2 YYNGEE. Trimming pared 0 bases from V and 8 bases from J, leaving 2 bases between. CDR3 length: 11 amino acids. This CDR3 is CASSVDGELFF. The DNA of the CDR3 is TGTGCCAGCAGCGTAGATGGGGAGCTGTTTTTT.

V is TRBV5-1 and J is TRBJ2-1, with D perhaps TRBD1 or TRBD2 (6 bases each). This CDR3 has 15 amino acids. V lost 5 bases, J lost 0 bases, and 12 bases lay in between. From germline, CDR1 is SGHRS and CDR2 YFSETQ. The CDR3 reads CASREGESSYNEQFF. CDR3 in DNA: TGCGCCAGCAGGGAGGGGGAGAGCTCCTACAATGAGCAGTTCTTC. The variable domain in full, with the rest retrieved from reference TRBV5-1 and TRBJ2-1, is KAGVTQTPRYLIKTRGQQVTLSCSPISGHRSVSWYQQTPGQGLQFLFEYFSETQRNKGNFPGRFSGRQFSNSRSEMNVSTLELGDSALYLCASREGESSYNEQFFGPGTRLTVL.

The chain links TRBV7-2 to TRBJ1-4, with 7 bases lining up with TRBD1. From germline, CDR1 is SGHTA and CDR2 FQGNSA. The CDR3 runs 13 residues. J lost 8 bases, V lost 6 bases, and 6 bases had no gene match. Written as DNA, the CDR3 is TGTGCCAGCAGTCCAATCAGGGGGGAAAAACTGTTTTTT. This translates into CASSPIRGEKLFF.

This clonotype was seen many times. Compared with germline, one end of the junction differs, possibly owing to a read error. V gene TRBV6-1 combines with J gene TRBJ2-1; TRBD2 matches 7 bases. The CDR3 contains 14 residues. CDR1 is MNHNS, CDR2 SASEGT, per germline. Here the CDR3 DNA reads TGTGCCAGCATTGAAGCGGGATCGGCGAATGAGCAGTTCTTC. Its protein is CASIEAGSANEQFF.

This clonotype was detected ten times or more. J is TRBJ2-7 and V is TRBV7-6; 9 nucleotides line up with TRBD2. Germline CDR1 reads SGHVS; CDR2 reads FNYEAQ. The CDR3 has 14 residues. V shed 4 bases, J shed 1 base, and the junction held 2 bases outside the gene matches. The CDR3 DNA sequence: TGTGCCAGCAGCTCACTAGCGGGTTCCTACGAGCAGTACTTC. It codes for CASSSLAGSYEQYF.

This sequence joins TRBV10-3 and TRBJ2-5; 9 positions agree with TRBD2. The CDR3 is 14 residues long. The V gene's germline CDR1 is ENHRY and CDR2 SYGVKD. V was pared by 3 bases and J by 9 bases, with 8 bases of the junction left unmatched. As DNA, the CDR3 is TGTGCCATCAGTGAAGGACTAGCGAGGGAGGCCCAGTACTTC. This sequence encodes CAISEGLAREAQYF.

In nucleotides, the CDR3 is TGTGCCAGCAGTTACGGCTCGACGGGCCCTCGGAGGGAGACCCAGTACTTC. Translating gives CASSYGSTGPRRETQYF. The chain carries TRBV6-5 and TRBJ2-5; tentatively, D is TRBD2 (5 bases). The CDR3 is made up of 17 amino acids. V dropped 2 bases and J dropped 5 bases, with 21 bases sitting between them. The germline CDR1 and CDR2 sequences are MNHEY and SVGAGI.

The chain uses TRBV29-1 and TRBJ2-3; D is uncertain. Trimming took off 1 base at V and 6 bases at J, with 11 bases between the two ends. This CDR3 comprises 13 residues. Germline V CDR1 and CDR2: SQVTM, ANQGSEA. This CDR3 reads CSVEVSAHDTQYF. The CDR3 DNA is TGCAGCGTTGAAGTTTCCGCACATGATACGCAGTATTTT.

Turning to this clonotype: The conserved final phenylalanine or tryptophan is absent from the CDR3, which likely points to a read error. The chain links TRBV9 to TRBJ1-2, with D unresolved. Trimming left V 3 bases short and J 2 bases short, with 8 bases between. Germline lookup yields CDR1 SGDLS and CDR2 YYNGEE. CDR3 size: 13 residues. The CDR3, as DNA: TGTGCCAGCAGCGGAACACGGAACTATGGCTACACCCTC. This sequence encodes CASSGTRNYGYTL.

This chain connects TRBV9 to TRBJ2-1, with 7 bases aligning to TRBD1. Germline values: CDR1 SGDLS, CDR2 YYNGEE. Trimming took 4 bases from V and 10 from J; bases not matched to a gene: 14. The CDR3 sequence is 15 residues long. The CDR3 bases are TGTGCCAGCAGCCCCGGGACAGCGATGTATCAGGAGCAGTTCTTC. This translates into CASSPGTAMYQEQFF.

This chain uses TRBV5-1 with TRBJ1-2; no clear D. The CDR3 has 11 amino acids. The germline CDR1 and CDR2 sequences are SGHRS and YFSETQ. V was clipped by 0 bases and J by 8 bases, with 5 bases between them. In nucleotides, the CDR3 is TGCGCCAGCAGCTTGGGGTGGGGCTACACCTTC. This codes for CASSLGWGYTF.

This clonotype was counted ten times or more. The V call is TRBV6-6, the J call TRBJ1-1, with 8 bases fitting TRBD1. From germline, CDR1 is MNHNY and CDR2 SVGAGI (reference sequence). V was pared by 2 bases and J by 0 bases, with 2 bases of the junction left unmatched. This CDR3 has 15 residues. The CDR3 bases are TGTGCCAGCAGTTACCGACAGGGGATGAACACTGAAGCTTTCTTT. It encodes CASSYRQGMNTEAFF.

The V call is TRBV20-1, the J call TRBJ2-1, with 16 positions matching TRBD2. CDR1 and CDR2 (germline): DFQATT, SNEGSKA (reference sequence). This CDR3 is 16 amino acids long. V shed 5 bases, J shed 8 bases, and the junction held 9 bases outside the gene matches. CDR3: CSARLGTSGRGYEQFF. The CDR3 nucleotides read TGCAGTGCTCGCCTAGGGACTAGCGGGAGGGGGTATGAGCAGTTCTTC.

This sequence joins TRBV7-8 and TRBJ2-5; 9 bases fit TRBD1. Unmatched junction bases numbered 4, after V lost 4 bases and J lost 4 bases. Germline CDR1 is SGHVS and CDR2 is FQNEAQ. The CDR3 spans 14 residues. CDR3 in amino acids: CASSYRGQRETQYF. CDR3 in DNA: TGTGCCAGCAGCTACAGGGGGCAGAGAGAGACCCAGTACTTC. Full variable domain (missing parts from reference TRBV7-8 and TRBJ2-5): GAGVSQSPRYKVAKRGQDVALRCDPISGHVSLFWYQQALGQGPEFLTYFQNEAQLDKSGLPSDRFFAERPEGSVSTLKIQRTQQEDSAVYLCASSYRGQRETQYFGPGTRLLVL.

The chain is built from TRBV5-1 and TRBJ2-5; 8 nucleotides align to TRBD1. CDR1 SGHRS and CDR2 YFSETQ come from the germline V gene. This CDR3 has 14 residues. The V gene end was trimmed by 4 bases and the J gene end by 1 base; junction bases not matched to a gene: 3. CDR3 in DNA: TGCGCCAGCAGCCCGGGGACAGGCCAAGAGACCCAGTACTTC. Protein: CASSPGTGQETQYF. The full variable domain, its missing parts supplied by reference TRBV5-1 and TRBJ2-5, is KAGVTQTPRYLIKTRGQQVTLSCSPISGHRSVSWYQQTPGQGLQFLFEYFSETQRNKGNFPGRFSGRQFSNSRSEMNVSTLELGDSALYLCASSPGTGQETQYFGPGTRLLVL.

A few counts support this clonotype. CDR3 nucleotide sequence: TGTGCCAGCAGTCCCGCCGGAGGGGGGCCCGGAAACACCATATATTTT. Encoded protein: CASSPAGGGPGNTIYF. The J gene is TRBJ1-3, the V gene TRBV6-1; maybe TRBD1 (6 bases). The CDR3 is 16 amino acids. CDR1 is MNHNS and CDR2 is SASEGT in the germline V gene. The V gene lost 5 bases and the J gene lost 4 bases, with 18 bases spanning the gap.

The chain joins TRBV29-1 to TRBJ2-7; 9 positions agree with TRBD1. Germline V gene sequence: CDR1 SQVTM, CDR2 ANQGSEA. This CDR3 has 13 amino acids. V shed 6 bases, J shed 3 bases, and the junction held 6 bases outside the gene matches. The CDR3 coding sequence is TGCAGCGTACAGGGGGCTACAGACTACGAGCAGTACTTC. This encodes CSVQGATDYEQYF.